These T cell receptor beta chains were read from a single sample in a study of blood T cells in healthy people across ages. Each CDR3 protein is one row after TCRdb ran MiXCR on the 5' RACE reads. The sample carries about 1,400,000 distinct CDR3 sequences, 45% to 70% recorded once. Material: blood. These receptors came from a man aged 18 to 30 in good health. CDR3s include the opening cysteine and the closing phenylalanine or tryptophan. A D gene is named only where the DNA matches it firmly. Size values are once, few and many counts, or a class for expanded clones, and some rows have none.

abundance,d_gene,v_gene,j_gene,CDR3nt,CDR3aa
-,TRBD2,TRBV5-1,TRBJ2-1,TGCGCCAGCAGAAACTTAGCGGGAGGGTCCTACAATGAGCAGTTCTTC,CASRNLAGGSYNEQFF
-,-,TRBV4-1,TRBJ1-1,TGCGCCAGCAGCCAGACGATGGCGACAGCTTTACTTGAAGCTTTCTTT,CASSQTMATALLEAFF
-,-,TRBV6-6,TRBJ2-7,TGTGCCAGCAGTTACGACGGGACTTCAACCTACGAGCAGTACTTC,CASSYDGTSTYEQYF
-,TRBD1,TRBV30,TRBJ1-2,TGTGCCTGGAGTGTTTGGGACAGAAACTATGGCTACACCTTC,CAWSVWDRNYGYTF
-,-,TRBV12-3/TRBV12-4,TRBJ2-5,TGTGCCAGCAGTTATAATGTCCCGGGCCCCCAAGAGACCCAGTACTTC,CASSYNVPGPQETQYF
-,-,TRBV7-9,TRBJ2-1,TGTGCCAGCAGCCTATCGATTACAGGGTTAAGTGATGAGCAGTTCTTC,CASSLSITGLSDEQFF
-,-,TRBV10-3,TRBJ2-3,TGTGCCATCAGTGAGCCCGAGTCGAACACAGATACGCAGTATTTT,CAISEPESNTDTQYF
-,TRBD2,TRBV7-8,TRBJ2-1,TGTGCCAGCAGCTTAAACGCGCACGGTAGCGGGCAAAACAATGAGCAGTTCTTC,CASSLNAHGSGQNNEQFF
-,-,TRBV5-1,TRBJ2-7,TGCGCCAGCAGCTCGGTTCAGGCCCTCTCCTACGAGCAGTACTTC,CASSSVQALSYEQYF
-,-,TRBV4-1,TRBJ1-1,TGCGCCAGCAGCCAAGGGACACGTAACACTGAAGCTTTCTTT,CASSQGTRNTEAFF
-,-,TRBV5-5,TRBJ1-5,TGTGCCAGCAGCTTCGGAATCGGAAATCAGCCCCAGCATTTT,CASSFGIGNQPQHF
-,TRBD2,TRBV4-2,TRBJ2-5,TGTGCCAGCAGCCAAGGAACGGGTCGAGCGGGGTTTCAAGAGACCCAGTACTTC,CASSQGTGRAGFQETQYF
-,-,TRBV12-3/TRBV12-4,TRBJ2-1,TGTGCCAGCAGTTTAGAGTCAGGAACAACCCCCTACAATGAGCAGTTCTTC,CASSLESGTTPYNEQFF
-,TRBD1,TRBV20-1,TRBJ2-5,TGCAGTGCAGCACCCGGGACAGGGCAAGAGACCCAGTACTTC,CSAAPGTGQETQYF
few,-,TRBV15,TRBJ2-5,TGTGCCACCAGCTCAGTGGTCCGGAACAAAGAGACCCAGTACTTC,CATSSVVRNKETQYF
few,-,TRBV20-1,TRBJ2-3,TGCAGTGCTAGAGGGACTGTGGGGCGAAGAGATACGCAGTATTTT,CSARGTVGRRDTQYF
few,-,TRBV29-1,TRBJ2-6,TGCAGCGTTTGGCCGGACTCTGGGGCCAACGTCCTGACTTTC,CSVWPDSGANVLTF